These 27 T cell receptor beta chains were sequenced from one sample in a study of blood T cell repertoires in COVID-19. Sequenced by immunoSEQ multiplex PCR; TCRdb stores in-frame clones only, minus some. The sample lists under 20,000 clones, roughly nine tenths occurring once. Sequences were obtained from peripheral blood. The source is a human donor in a cohort sampled during active COVID-19.

The chain combines TRBV24-1 with TRBJ1-5, with D possibly being TRBD1 (6 bases). Germline CDR1 is KGHDR and CDR2 is SFDVKD. This CDR3 comprises 14 residues. V shed 4 bases and J shed 8 bases, with 14 bases lying between them. CDR3 region: CATSEDGQKEPQHF. In DNA form, the CDR3 reads TGTGCCACCAGTGAGGACGGACAGAAGGAGCCCCAGCATTTT.

The rearrangement uses TRBV14 and TRBJ2-7; the D gene is possibly TRBD1 (6 bases). This CDR3 is 13 amino acids long. Trimming stripped 3 bases from V and 3 bases from J, with 9 bases between. CDR1 and CDR2 from the germline V gene are SGHDN and FVKESK. CDR3 sequence: CASSQPDSYEQYF. The CDR3 DNA sequence: TGTGCCAGCAGCCAGCCGGACAGCTACGAGCAGTACTTC.

By share, this clone counts as large. This chain uses TRBV5-1 with TRBJ1-1; 9 positions match TRBD1. Trimming cost V 2 bases and J 5 bases; bases outside gene matches: 7. Per the germline V gene, CDR1 is SGHRS and CDR2 is YFSETQ. This CDR3 has 15 residues. CDR3 residues: CASSFQRDRVTEAFF. The CDR3 bases are TGCGCCAGCAGCTTTCAACGGGACAGGGTAACTGAAGCTTTCTTT.

The chain has TRBV5-1 and TRBJ2-5, with 14 bases that match TRBD2. J lost 2 bases, V lost 0 bases, and 6 bases had no gene match. Germline V gives CDR1 SGHRS, CDR2 YFSETQ. This CDR3 region has 18 residues. In DNA form, the CDR3 reads TGCGCCAGCAGCTTGGGACTAGCGGGAGGGCCCTCGCAAGAGACCCAGTACTTC. Its translation: CASSLGLAGGPSQETQYF.

This chain connects TRBV14 to TRBJ1-2; a possible D gene is TRBD1 (6 bases). The CDR3 loop spans 13 amino acids. The germline V gene encodes CDR1 SGHDN and CDR2 FVKESK. V lost 4 bases, J lost 2 bases, and 8 bases lay in between. In nucleotides, the CDR3 is TGTGCCAGCAGCCCCGACAGGAACTATGGCTACACCTTC. This codes for CASSPDRNYGYTF.

The chain is built from TRBV5-1 and TRBJ1-4; D unclear. The germline gives CDR1 SGHRS, CDR2 YFSETQ. Deletions cut 0 bases from V and 10 bases from J, with 13 bases between. This CDR3 has 14 amino acids. The CDR3 DNA follows: TGCGCCAGCAGCTTGGCCACGCGGTCAGCAAAACTGTTTTTT. It encodes CASSLATRSAKLFF.

This clone has only one observation. CDR3 sequence reads: CASSLSDTQYF. For the CDR3, the DNA is TGCGCCAGCAGCTTGTCGGATACGCAGTATTTT. The V and J genes are TRBV5-1 and TRBJ2-3; no firm D call. Trimming took 1 base from V and 6 from J, leaving 3 bases between them. Germline V lookup: CDR1 SGHRS, CDR2 YFSETQ. There are 11 residues in the CDR3. Complete variable domain (other parts from reference TRBV5-1 and TRBJ2-3): KAGVTQTPRYLIKTRGQQVTLSCSPISGHRSVSWYQQTPGQGLQFLFEYFSETQRNKGNFPGRFSGRQFSNSRSEMNVSTLELGDSALYLCASSLSDTQYFGPGTRLTVL.

This chain joins TRBV15 and TRBJ2-3; D remains ambiguous. The CDR3 has 14 residues. V lost 5 bases, J lost 4 bases, and 13 bases lay in between. Per the germline V gene, CDR1 is LNHNV and CDR2 is YYDKDF (reference sequence). The CDR3 nucleotides read TGTGCCACCAGCGGAATCCAGGTTGCAGATACGCAGTATTTT. It encodes CATSGIQVADTQYF.

The chain uses TRBV5-1 and TRBJ1-5, with 7 bases fitting TRBD1. The CDR3 has 14 amino acids. The germline gives CDR1 SGHRS, CDR2 YFSETQ. The J segment lost 2 bases and the V segment lost 4 bases, leaving 3 bases of the junction unmatched. CDR3 loop: CASSLGTGNQPQHF. For the CDR3, the DNA is TGCGCCAGCAGCCTGGGGACAGGCAATCAGCCCCAGCATTTT.

The rearrangement joins TRBV19 to TRBJ1-2; 7 nucleotides agree with TRBD1. CDR1 is LNHDA, CDR2 SQIVND, per germline (reference sequence). V gave up 7 bases and J gave up 4 bases; unmatched junction bases: 12. The CDR3 contains 15 residues. The CDR3 region has the DNA TGTGCCAGTACCGAAGGAGTCTGGGACAGCTATGGCTACACCTTC. This sequence encodes CASTEGVWDSYGYTF.

This rearrangement joins TRBV5-1 to TRBJ2-2; 9 bases are a match to TRBD1. V lost 5 bases, J lost 4 bases, and 6 bases stayed unmatched. This CDR3 spans 15 amino acids. Germline V gene data show CDR1 as SGHRS and CDR2 as YFSETQ. The CDR3 here is CASRKDRGGTGELFF. Written as DNA, the CDR3 is TGCGCCAGCAGGAAGGACAGGGGAGGCACCGGGGAGCTGTTTTTT.

The chain uses TRBV6-6 and TRBJ2-7, with unresolved D. Germline V CDR1 and CDR2: MNHNY, SVGAGI (reference sequence). This CDR3 contains 13 residues. V was trimmed by 10 bases and J by 0 bases, leaving 13 bases between them. Here the CDR3 reads CATKSESSYEQYF. For the CDR3, the DNA is TGTGCCACTAAATCGGAGAGCTCCTACGAGCAGTACTTC.

J is TRBJ1-5 and V is TRBV4-1; TRBD1 agrees at 7 bases. V shed 6 bases, J shed 1 base, and the junction held 6 bases outside the gene matches. The CDR3 is made up of 15 amino acids. Looked up from germline, CDR1 is MGHRA and CDR2 is YSYEKL. CDR3 amino acids: CASSSGQSSNQPQHF. The CDR3 coding sequence is TGCGCCAGCAGTTCGGGACAGTCGAGCAATCAGCCCCAGCATTTT.

The DNA of the CDR3 is TGTGCCACCAGGGCAGGGTGGGATCAGCCCCAGCATTTT. Translation gives CATRAGWDQPQHF. The V call is TRBV24-1, the J call TRBJ1-5; D is possibly TRBD1 (5 bases). CDR1 is KGHDR and CDR2 is SFDVKD in the germline V gene. Between the trimmed V and J ends, which lost 7 bases and 5 bases, there was a span of 11 bases. CDR3 length equals 13 residues.

There are a few counts of this clone. V is TRBV5-1 and J is TRBJ1-2, with TRBD1 as a possible D gene (5 bases). The length of the CDR3 is 14 residues. Deletions cut 4 bases from V and 1 base from J, with 11 bases between. Per the germline V gene, CDR1 is SGHRS and CDR2 is YFSETQ. The CDR3 nucleotides read TGCGCCAGCAGCCTCGAGGGACTTAACTATGGCTACACCTTC. Its translation is CASSLEGLNYGYTF.

The V call is TRBV28, the J call TRBJ1-2, with no clear D. The length of the CDR3 is 13 residues. Germline loops: CDR1 MDHEN, CDR2 SYDVKM. Trimming took off 2 bases at V and 3 bases at J, with 7 bases between the two ends. CDR3 DNA: TGTGCCAGCAGTTTAACGGTGGACTATGGCTACACCTTC. Protein sequence: CASSLTVDYGYTF.

This clone appeared once. V is TRBV7-3 and J is TRBJ1-1; weak D call: TRBD1 (6 bases). Germline CDR1 reads SGHTA; CDR2 reads FQGTGA. Trimming pared 5 bases from V and 3 bases from J, leaving 16 bases between. This CDR3 comprises 15 residues. The CDR3 sequence: CASSLFGGADTEAFF. The CDR3, as DNA: TGTGCCAGCAGCCTTTTTGGGGGGGCGGACACTGAAGCTTTCTTT.

This rearrangement joins TRBV4-1 to TRBJ1-6; D unclear. The CDR3 spans 16 residues. The germline gives CDR1 MGHRA, CDR2 YSYEKL. Trimming removed 1 base from V and 0 bases from J, with 7 bases in between. CDR3 residues: CASSQVPGSYNSPLHF. The DNA for the CDR3 is TGCGCCAGCAGCCAAGTTCCGGGCTCCTATAATTCACCCCTCCACTTT.

The rearrangement joins TRBV24-1 to TRBJ2-3; D remains ambiguous. Per the germline V gene, CDR1 is KGHDR and CDR2 is SFDVKD. This CDR3 is 13 amino acids long. Trimming removed 5 bases from V and 1 base from J, with 6 bases in between. In nucleotides, the CDR3 is TGTGCCACCAGTGGGGCAGGCACAGATACGCAGTATTTT. It specifies CATSGAGTDTQYF.

The chain couples TRBV7-9 to TRBJ1-5; possibly TRBD1 for D (5 bases). Deletions cut 0 bases from V and 7 bases from J, with 10 bases between. The CDR3 extends over 14 amino acids. Germline V CDR1 and CDR2: SEHNR, FQNEAQ (reference sequence). CDR3 nucleotide sequence: TGTGCCAGCAGCTTAGCGTCGGGGGTGCAGCCCCAGCATTTT. Amino acids: CASSLASGVQPQHF.

This chain connects TRBV7-6 to TRBJ1-5, with D unresolved. Germline CDR1 reads SGHVS; CDR2 reads FNYEAQ. Trimming shortened V by 5 bases and J by 7 bases, and 9 bases separated the two germline ends. This CDR3 is built from 12 residues. This CDR3 is CASSHRGQPQHF. The CDR3 region has the DNA TGTGCCAGCAGCCACCGCGGGCAGCCCCAGCATTTT.

The V and J genes are TRBV10-3 and TRBJ1-2; 7 bases fit TRBD1. Germline V CDR1 and CDR2: ENHRY, SYGVKD. Trimming cost V 0 bases and J 3 bases; bases outside gene matches: 4. There are 15 residues in the CDR3. The CDR3 DNA is TGTGCCATCAGTGAGTCGGCAGGGGGAGACTATGGCTACACCTTC. Its protein is CAISESAGGDYGYTF.

V usage is TRBV7-9 and J usage is TRBJ2-5; maybe TRBD2 (6 bases). Trimming shortened V by 5 bases and J by 4 bases, and 17 bases separated the two germline ends. The CDR3 length is 15 residues. Germline-derived CDR1 and CDR2 are SEHNR and FQNEAQ (reference sequence). CDR3: CASSPSALEGETQYF. The CDR3 DNA reads TGTGCCAGCAGCCCCTCGGCCTTGGAGGGAGAGACCCAGTACTTC.

This chain uses TRBV7-2 with TRBJ2-2; 8 bases are shared with TRBD2. Looked up from germline, CDR1 is SGHTA and CDR2 is FQGNSA. The CDR3 has 16 amino acids. The CDR3 nucleotides are TGTGCTTTTGCCTGGAGTCTAGCGGGTGGGACCGGGGAGCTGTTTTTT. Translated, it gives CAFAWSLAGGTGELFF. The full variable domain, rest sourced from reference TRBV7-2 and TRBJ2-2, is GAGVSQSPSNKVTEKGKDVELRCDPISGHTALYWYRQSLGQGLEFLIYFQGNSAPDKSGLPSDRFSAERTGGSVSTLTIQRTQQEDSAVYLCAFAWSLAGGTGELFFGEGSRLTVL.

V and J are TRBV27 and TRBJ2-2; 10 bases are a match to TRBD1. This CDR3 region has 17 residues. J lost 0 bases, V lost 2 bases, and 3 bases had no gene match. CDR1 is MNHEY, CDR2 SMNVEV, per germline (reference sequence). CDR3 sequence: CASSLHGTGANTGELFF. CDR3 DNA sequence: TGTGCCAGCAGTTTACACGGGACAGGGGCGAACACCGGGGAGCTGTTTTTT.

This sequence joins TRBV5-4 and TRBJ2-3; 12 bases match TRBD2. From germline, CDR1 is SGHNT and CDR2 YYREEE (reference sequence). The trim removed 4 bases at V and 6 bases at J, leaving 6 bases unmatched. This CDR3 has 15 residues. CDR3 loop: CASSQRTSGIDTQYF. In nucleotides, the CDR3 is TGTGCCAGCAGCCAACGGACTAGCGGGATTGATACGCAGTATTTT.

The chain links TRBV4-1 to TRBJ1-2; unclear D gene. CDR1 and CDR2 (germline): MGHRA, YSYEKL. V was pared by 0 bases and J by 5 bases, with 16 bases between. CDR3 size: 16 residues. CDR3 sequence (DNA): TGCGCCAGCAGCCAAGAGGAGACCGTGCTGAGTTATGGCTACACCTTC. Translated: CASSQEETVLSYGYTF.